What follows are 17 T cell receptor beta chains derived from one specimen sequenced in a study of early T cells in non-severe SARS-CoV-2 infection. From the 5' RACE reads, TCRdb called clonotypes with MiXCR, one entry per CDR3 protein. The sample has about 30,000 distinct CDR3 sequences, about 5.3% seen once. The sequenced sample was whole blood. These receptors all stem from an adult who was a healthcare worker with PCR-confirmed SARS-CoV-2 infection or an uninfected control (not recorded which).

This chain links TRBV7-2 with TRBJ1-5; TRBD1 matches at 7 bases. Trimming cost V 5 bases and J 4 bases; bases outside gene matches: 8. There are 15 residues in the CDR3. Germline loops: CDR1 SGHTA, CDR2 FQGNSA. The CDR3 reads CASSPRGTTNQPQHF. The CDR3 region has the DNA TGTGCCAGCAGCCCCAGGGGGACAACTAATCAGCCCCAGCATTTT.

This clonotype has a count of ten or more. The chain employs TRBV7-2 and TRBJ1-2, with D unclear. This CDR3 is 13 amino acids long. V gave up 4 bases and J gave up 1 base, with 7 bases separating them. Germline lookup yields CDR1 SGHTA and CDR2 FQGNSA. The CDR3 sequence is CASSSGHNYGYTF. The CDR3 DNA follows: TGTGCCAGCAGCTCTGGGCATAACTATGGCTACACCTTC.

This clonotype was seen a few times. The chain recombines TRBV12-3 or TRBV12-4 with TRBJ2-3; tentative D call: TRBD2 (5 bases). Trimming removed 6 bases at V and 7 bases at J, with 14 bases between. This CDR3 has 13 amino acids. The CDR3 bases are TGTGCCAGCAGCCCTGGGCGGAGGTATACGCAGTATTTT. This translates into CASSPGRRYTQYF.

This clonotype has ten or more counts. The chain couples TRBV7-2 to TRBJ2-2; 9 nucleotides agree with TRBD2. Trimming removed 5 bases from V and 2 bases from J; junction bases left unmatched: 6. Per germline, CDR1 SGHTA and CDR2 FQGNSA. The CDR3 extends over 16 amino acids. The CDR3 sequence: CASSSGLALNTGELFF. In DNA form, the CDR3 reads TGTGCCAGCAGCAGCGGACTAGCGCTCAACACCGGGGAGCTGTTTTTT.

This clonotype was seen only a few times. The chain carries TRBV7-2 and TRBJ1-1; no firm D call. V lost 1 base, J lost 0 bases, and 6 bases lay in between. Per germline, CDR1 SGHTA and CDR2 FQGNSA. The length of the CDR3 is 14 residues. The CDR3 DNA is TGTGCCAGCAGCTTAGACAACATGAACACTGAAGCTTTCTTT. Translation: CASSLDNMNTEAFF.

This clonotype showed up many times. V gene TRBV5-6 combines with J gene TRBJ2-5; D gene ambiguous. CDR1 and CDR2 (germline): SGHDT, YYEEEE. This CDR3 spans 12 amino acids. The V gene lost 4 bases and the J gene lost 1 base, with 5 bases spanning the gap. For the CDR3, the DNA is TGTGCCAGCAGCCAACGCCAAGAGACCCAGTACTTC. Its protein is CASSQRQETQYF.

This clonotype was picked up many times. The chain has TRBV2 and TRBJ1-2; D not certain. V lost 6 bases, J lost 7 bases, and 9 bases lay in between. The length of the CDR3 is 11 residues. The germline gives CDR1 SNHLY, CDR2 FYNNEI. The chain's CDR3 is CASRADTGYTF. The CDR3 DNA sequence: TGTGCCAGCAGGGCAGACACTGGCTACACCTTC.

This clonotype appeared once. Since a much larger clone is just one base distant, this may be a read error. The chain combines TRBV7-2 with TRBJ2-7, with 7 bases fitting TRBD1. The V gene's germline CDR1 is SGHTA and CDR2 FQGNSA. This CDR3 comprises 12 residues. CDR3 sequence: CGSSSRGYEQYF. CDR3 bases: TGTGGCAGCAGCTCCAGGGGGTACGAGCAGTACTTC.

This clonotype occurred a few times. The genes are TRBV20-1 and TRBJ2-1, with a weak D call TRBD2 (6 bases). Trimming pared 6 bases from V and 7 bases from J, leaving 16 bases between. The CDR3 runs to 13 residues. CDR1 and CDR2 from the germline V gene are DFQATT and SNEGSKA (reference sequence). The CDR3 loop is CSATLGRGNEQFF. The CDR3 nucleotides are TGCAGTGCCACATTGGGACGGGGGAATGAGCAGTTCTTC.

This clonotype was recorded many times. The rearrangement links TRBV24-1 to TRBJ2-6; D not certain. From germline, CDR1 is KGHDR and CDR2 SFDVKD. CDR3 length: 17 residues. Trimming removed 4 bases at V and 2 bases at J, with 14 bases between. The CDR3 bases are TGTGCCACCAGTGACTCTCCTGACTCGGCTGGGGCCAACGTCCTGACTTTC. Translated: CATSDSPDSAGANVLTF.

The gene calls are TRBV10-3 and TRBJ2-2, with a possible D match to TRBD1 (6 bases). This CDR3 is 13 amino acids long. V was pared by 7 bases and J by 5 bases, with 11 bases between. Germline-derived CDR1 and CDR2 are ENHRY and SYGVKD. The CDR3, as DNA: TGTGCCATCAAGTACAGGGATACCGGGGAGCTGTTTTTT. This gives the protein CAIKYRDTGELFF.

This clonotype was observed at least ten times. The rearrangement links TRBV5-1 to TRBJ2-1, with 13 bases fitting TRBD2. Trimming cost V 5 bases and J 0 bases; bases outside gene matches: 5. Looked up from germline, CDR1 is SGHRS and CDR2 is YFSETQ. The CDR3 is made up of 17 amino acids. CDR3 residues: CASSGLAGVYSYNEQFF. CDR3 nucleotide sequence: TGCGCCAGCAGTGGACTAGCGGGGGTCTACTCCTACAATGAGCAGTTCTTC. Based on the CDR3 plus reference TRBV5-1 and TRBJ2-1, the full variable domain is KAGVTQTPRYLIKTRGQQVTLSCSPISGHRSVSWYQQTPGQGLQFLFEYFSETQRNKGNFPGRFSGRQFSNSRSEMNVSTLELGDSALYLCASSGLAGVYSYNEQFFGPGTRLTVL.

This clonotype came up many times. The gene calls are TRBV12-3 or TRBV12-4 and TRBJ2-6; D unclear. V lost 1 base and J 4 bases, leaving 2 bases between the germline ends. The CDR3 loop spans 13 amino acids. The CDR3 sequence is CASSLGGANVLTF. As DNA, the CDR3 is TGTGCCAGCAGTTTAGGGGGGGCCAACGTCCTGACTTTC.

This clonotype was seen more than once but under ten times. The chain recombines TRBV11-2 with TRBJ1-1; no definite D call. Deletions cut 5 bases from V and 1 base from J, with 8 bases between. CDR1 is SGHAT and CDR2 is FQNNGV in the germline V gene. CDR3 size: 13 residues. In DNA, the CDR3 is TGTGCCAGCAGCACACATAGGAACACTGAAGCTTTCTTT. It yields the protein CASSTHRNTEAFF.

This clonotype appeared a few times. The genes are TRBV7-9 and TRBJ2-3; 9 bases align to TRBD2. Germline V gene lookup returns CDR1 SEHNR and CDR2 FQNEAQ (reference sequence). This CDR3 is built from 15 residues. The V segment lost 3 bases and the J segment 2 bases; nucleotides outside the gene matches: 3. CDR3 nucleotide sequence: TGTGCCAGCAGCTTGGGACTAGCTAACACAGATACGCAGTATTTT. Protein: CASSLGLANTDTQYF. Supplemented by reference TRBV7-9 and TRBJ2-3, the full variable domain reads DTGVSQNPRHKITKRGQNVTFRCDPISEHNRLYWYRQTLGQGPEFLTYFQNEAQLEKSRLLSDRFSAERPKGSFSTLEIQRTEQGDSAMYLCASSLGLANTDTQYFGPGTRLTVL.

This clonotype was seen many times. The rearrangement links TRBV15 to TRBJ2-7, with D possibly being TRBD2 (5 bases). V dropped 0 bases and J dropped 7 bases, with 7 bases sitting between them. The V gene's germline CDR1 is LNHNV and CDR2 YYDKDF (reference sequence). The CDR3 sequence is 12 residues long. This chain's CDR3 is CATSRDGGEQYF. The CDR3 region has the DNA TGTGCCACCAGCAGAGATGGAGGAGAGCAGTACTTC. Combining the CDR3 with reference TRBV15 and TRBJ2-7 gives the whole variable domain DAMVIQNPRYQVTQFGKPVTLSCSQTLNHNVMYWYQQKSSQAPKLLFHYYDKDFNNEADTPDNFQSRRPNTSFCFLDIRSPGLGDTAMYLCATSRDGGEQYFGPGTRLTVT.

Many counts were recorded for this clonotype. This chain connects TRBV7-3 to TRBJ1-6; 7 nucleotides line up with TRBD1. Germline loops: CDR1 SGHTA, CDR2 FQGTGA. The CDR3 has 14 amino acids. The V gene end was trimmed by 7 bases and the J gene end by 10 bases; junction bases not matched to a gene: 10. CDR3 nucleotide sequence: TGTGCCAGCATCAAGACAGGGCTATGGTCACCCCTCCACTTT. Translating gives CASIKTGLWSPLHF.